These T cell receptor beta chains were read from a single sample in a study of blood T cell repertoires in COVID-19. Repertoires were generated with immunoSEQ multiplex PCR, while TCRdb's copy carries only in-frame clones and drops some. The sample holds about 280,000 clones, 70% to 90% seen once. The material sequenced was peripheral blood. Receptors were obtained from a man aged 45 to 65 with active or convalescent COVID-19. The CDR3 runs from the conserved cysteine through the conserved F or W. Each record gives: J gene, V gene, clone size, D gene, CDR3 DNA, CDR3 protein. D genes are given only for firm matches. Clone size is not always given. Where it is, it says once, few, many or a class for expanded clones.

j_gene: TRBJ1-1; v_gene: TRBV28; abundance: few; d_gene: TRBD1; CDR3nt: TGTGCCAGCAGTTCCCTGGACAGGGGGCCGAACACTGAAGCTTTCTTT; CDR3aa: CASSSLDRGPNTEAFF
j_gene: TRBJ2-7; v_gene: TRBV10-3; abundance: NA; d_gene: TRBD1; CDR3nt: TGTGCCATCAGTGAGAGGACAGGGAGCCGGCTTGGCGAGCAGTACTTC; CDR3aa: CAISERTGSRLGEQYF
j_gene: TRBJ2-3; v_gene: TRBV7-2; abundance: NA; d_gene: TRBD1; CDR3nt: TGTGCCAGCAGCACACAGGGGGCCTGGGATACGCAGTATTTT; CDR3aa: CASSTQGAWDTQYF
j_gene: TRBJ2-5; v_gene: TRBV3-1/TRBV3-2; abundance: NA; d_gene: NA; CDR3nt: TGTGCCAGCAGCCAACTCCGAGGAGAGACCCAGTACTTC; CDR3aa: CASSQLRGETQYF
j_gene: TRBJ2-4; v_gene: TRBV28; abundance: NA; d_gene: TRBD2; CDR3nt: TGTGCCAGCAGTCTCGGACTAGCGGGAGGCCAAAACATTCAGTACTTC; CDR3aa: CASSLGLAGGQNIQYF
j_gene: TRBJ2-7; v_gene: TRBV2; abundance: NA; d_gene: TRBD2; CDR3nt: TGTGCCAGCAGCTCCCTACGTCCGGGACTAGCGGGAGTATACGAGCAGTACTTC; CDR3aa: CASSSLRPGLAGVYEQYF
j_gene: TRBJ1-3; v_gene: TRBV27; abundance: NA; d_gene: TRBD1; CDR3nt: TGTGCCAGCAGTTTATCGGACAGGGGGCGAAGTCGGTTCTCTGGAAACACCATATATTTT; CDR3aa: CASSLSDRGRSRFSGNTIYF
j_gene: TRBJ2-1; v_gene: TRBV2; abundance: few; d_gene: TRBD2; CDR3nt: TGTGCCAGCAGGTCCCCCCTACTGCTAAGCGGGAGAAGTTCCTACAATGAGCAGTTCTTC; CDR3aa: CASRSPLLLSGRSSYNEQFF
j_gene: TRBJ1-4; v_gene: TRBV30; abundance: NA; d_gene: NA; CDR3nt: TGTGCCTGGAGTGCCCTGGACAGTCTTAATGAAAAACTGTTTTTT; CDR3aa: CAWSALDSLNEKLFF
j_gene: TRBJ2-7; v_gene: TRBV6-5; abundance: NA; d_gene: NA; CDR3nt: TGTGCCAGCAGTTACAGCCGAGGTGCGTCCTACGAGCAGTACTTC; CDR3aa: CASSYSRGASYEQYF
j_gene: TRBJ1-1; v_gene: TRBV30; abundance: NA; d_gene: NA; CDR3nt: TGTGCCTGGAGTTTAGTAGCCGCTGAAGCTTTCTTT; CDR3aa: CAWSLVAAEAFF
j_gene: TRBJ2-5; v_gene: TRBV7-8; abundance: NA; d_gene: TRBD2; CDR3nt: TGTGCCAGCAGCCCCCTAGGGAGGGAACAAGAGACCCAGTACTTC; CDR3aa: CASSPLGREQETQYF
j_gene: TRBJ1-2; v_gene: TRBV24-1; abundance: few; d_gene: NA; CDR3nt: TGTGCCACCAGTGATAACAGGGAGGGATATGGCTACACCTTC; CDR3aa: CATSDNREGYGYTF
j_gene: TRBJ1-2; v_gene: TRBV6-2/TRBV6-3; abundance: NA; d_gene: TRBD1; CDR3nt: TGTGCCAGCAGTCAGGGGGCCAACTATGGCTACACCTTC; CDR3aa: CASSQGANYGYTF
j_gene: TRBJ2-1; v_gene: TRBV14; abundance: NA; d_gene: NA; CDR3nt: TGTGCCAGCAGCCAAGCCCTAATCTACAATGAGCAGTTCTTC; CDR3aa: CASSQALIYNEQFF
j_gene: TRBJ1-4; v_gene: TRBV6-1; abundance: once; d_gene: NA; CDR3nt: TGTGCCAGCAGTGAATCGCGGATTAATGAAAAACTGTTTTTT; CDR3aa: CASSESRINEKLFF
j_gene: TRBJ1-1; v_gene: TRBV27; abundance: NA; d_gene: NA; CDR3nt: TGTGCCAGCAGAGCCGAGCACACTGAAGCTTTCTTT; CDR3aa: CASRAEHTEAFF
j_gene: TRBJ2-7; v_gene: TRBV7-6; abundance: NA; d_gene: NA; CDR3nt: TGTGCCAGCAGCCTCAGCGCGGGGGCGAATTTCCTCTCTGGCGAGCAGTACTTC; CDR3aa: CASSLSAGANFLSGEQYF
j_gene: TRBJ2-3; v_gene: TRBV5-1; abundance: NA; d_gene: NA; CDR3nt: TGCGCCAGCAGCCCCCCACGAACTCCTAGCACAGATACGCAGTATTTT; CDR3aa: CASSPPRTPSTDTQYF
j_gene: TRBJ2-7; v_gene: TRBV3-1/TRBV3-2; abundance: NA; d_gene: NA; CDR3nt: TGTGCCAGCAGCCAAGATGTAGTCCGAGTCTACGAGCAGTACTTC; CDR3aa: CASSQDVVRVYEQYF
j_gene: TRBJ2-1; v_gene: TRBV9; abundance: NA; d_gene: TRBD2; CDR3nt: TGTGCCAGCAGCGTCGCGGGAGGGCCATTGGATGAGCAGTTCTTC; CDR3aa: CASSVAGGPLDEQFF
j_gene: TRBJ2-2; v_gene: TRBV6-6; abundance: NA; d_gene: TRBD2; CDR3nt: TGTGCCAGCAGTTCCCGTGTAGCGGGAAACACCGGGGAGCTGTTTTTT; CDR3aa: CASSSRVAGNTGELFF
j_gene: TRBJ2-1; v_gene: TRBV30; abundance: NA; d_gene: TRBD2; CDR3nt: TGTGCCTGGAGTTCCGGGAGGGGCAATGAGCAGTTCTTC; CDR3aa: CAWSSGRGNEQFF
j_gene: TRBJ2-5; v_gene: TRBV7-8; abundance: NA; d_gene: TRBD2; CDR3nt: TGTGCCAGCAGCGCCCGGACTAGCGGGAGTGGGCGTGAGACCCAGTACTTC; CDR3aa: CASSARTSGSGRETQYF
j_gene: TRBJ1-2; v_gene: TRBV23-1; abundance: NA; d_gene: TRBD1; CDR3nt: TGCGCCAGCAGTCAATCTAGCGGAGGACAGGGGGCCTATGGCTACACCTTC; CDR3aa: CASSQSSGGQGAYGYTF
j_gene: TRBJ2-5; v_gene: TRBV11-2; abundance: NA; d_gene: TRBD2; CDR3nt: TGTGCCAGCAGCTTAAAACTAGCGGATTTCCAAGAGACCCAGTACTTC; CDR3aa: CASSLKLADFQETQYF
j_gene: TRBJ2-6; v_gene: TRBV27; abundance: NA; d_gene: NA; CDR3nt: TGTGCCAGCAGGGAGTTCTCTGGGGCCAACGTCCTGACTTTC; CDR3aa: CASREFSGANVLTF
j_gene: TRBJ2-7; v_gene: TRBV12-3/TRBV12-4; abundance: NA; d_gene: NA; CDR3nt: TGTGCCAGCAGTTTGAGGGACGAGCAGTACTTC; CDR3aa: CASSLRDEQYF
j_gene: TRBJ2-1; v_gene: TRBV7-3; abundance: NA; d_gene: TRBD2; CDR3nt: TGTGCCAGCAGCCGGGACTACAACAATGAGCAGTTCTTC; CDR3aa: CASSRDYNNEQFF
j_gene: TRBJ2-7; v_gene: TRBV7-9; abundance: NA; d_gene: NA; CDR3nt: TGTGCCAGCAGCTTAGCGCACCCTACCGGAGCAAGCAAGTCCTACGAGCAGTACTTC; CDR3aa: CASSLAHPTGASKSYEQYF
j_gene: TRBJ1-4; v_gene: TRBV5-1; abundance: many; d_gene: TRBD1; CDR3nt: TGCGCCAGCAGCCCAACCGGGACAGTAAATGAAAAACTGTTTTTT; CDR3aa: CASSPTGTVNEKLFF
j_gene: TRBJ2-1; v_gene: TRBV4-1; abundance: NA; d_gene: NA; CDR3nt: TGCGCCAGCAGCCAAGAACAAGCGGTTTCCTACAATGAGCAGTTCTTC; CDR3aa: CASSQEQAVSYNEQFF
j_gene: TRBJ2-7; v_gene: TRBV20-1; abundance: NA; d_gene: TRBD2; CDR3nt: TGCAGTGCTAATGACTTCTGGGGGGGGTCCTACGAGCAGTACTTC; CDR3aa: CSANDFWGGSYEQYF
j_gene: TRBJ1-2; v_gene: TRBV18; abundance: NA; d_gene: NA; CDR3nt: TGTGCCAGCTCACCCCTGGCAGGGGCGCAAGCTAACTATGGCTACACCTTC; CDR3aa: CASSPLAGAQANYGYTF
j_gene: TRBJ1-5; v_gene: TRBV5-1; abundance: once; d_gene: TRBD1; CDR3nt: TGCGCCAGCAGCCCGGGACAGCCTGGACAGCCCCAGCATTTT; CDR3aa: CASSPGQPGQPQHF
j_gene: TRBJ2-2; v_gene: TRBV30; abundance: NA; d_gene: NA; CDR3nt: TGTGCCTGTAACGCAGGGGTTAGCACCGGGGAGCTGTTTTTT; CDR3aa: CACNAGVSTGELFF
j_gene: TRBJ2-1; v_gene: TRBV18; abundance: NA; d_gene: TRBD2; CDR3nt: TGTGCCAGCTCACCGAAGGGCCCCACTAGCGGGTACAATGAGCAGTTCTTC; CDR3aa: CASSPKGPTSGYNEQFF
j_gene: TRBJ2-2; v_gene: TRBV6-8; abundance: NA; d_gene: TRBD1; CDR3nt: TGTGCCAGCAGCCCCGCTCGGGGACAGGGTAACACCGGGGAGCTGTTTTTT; CDR3aa: CASSPARGQGNTGELFF
j_gene: TRBJ1-5; v_gene: TRBV6-5; abundance: NA; d_gene: TRBD1; CDR3nt: TGTGCCAGCAGTTACGCAGGGGGAGGCAATCAGCCCCAGCATTTT; CDR3aa: CASSYAGGGNQPQHF
j_gene: TRBJ1-2; v_gene: TRBV3-1/TRBV3-2; abundance: NA; d_gene: NA; CDR3nt: TGTGCCAGCAGCCTTAGTATTACGGCGGGGCGGAATGGCTACACCTTC; CDR3aa: CASSLSITAGRNGYTF
j_gene: TRBJ2-3; v_gene: TRBV2; abundance: NA; d_gene: TRBD1; CDR3nt: TGTGCCAGCAGCCCTTTACAGGGGATAGACACAGATACGCAGTATTTT; CDR3aa: CASSPLQGIDTDTQYF
j_gene: TRBJ2-3; v_gene: TRBV5-1; abundance: NA; d_gene: NA; CDR3nt: TGCGCCAGCAGCTTAAAAACAGCGGCACGTTTAGCAGATACGCAGTATTTT; CDR3aa: CASSLKTAARLADTQYF
j_gene: TRBJ2-1; v_gene: TRBV4-3; abundance: NA; d_gene: TRBD2; CDR3nt: TGCGCCAGCAGCCAGCTAGCGGGAGTTAGTTACAATGAGCAGTTCTTC; CDR3aa: CASSQLAGVSYNEQFF
j_gene: TRBJ1-3; v_gene: TRBV7-9; abundance: NA; d_gene: NA; CDR3nt: TGTGCCAGCAGTGGGACTGTCGGAAACACCATATATTTT; CDR3aa: CASSGTVGNTIYF
j_gene: TRBJ1-1; v_gene: TRBV5-1; abundance: NA; d_gene: NA; CDR3nt: TGCGCCAGCAGCTTGGTGGCGGGGGCAGCGATGAACACTGAAGCTTTCTTT; CDR3aa: CASSLVAGAAMNTEAFF
j_gene: TRBJ2-1; v_gene: TRBV10-3; abundance: once; d_gene: TRBD1; CDR3nt: TGTGCCATCAGTTCCGGGACAGGGTTCAATGAGCAGTTCTTC; CDR3aa: CAISSGTGFNEQFF
j_gene: TRBJ2-7; v_gene: TRBV11-1; abundance: NA; d_gene: NA; CDR3nt: TGTGCCAGCAGCTTAGGTTCAGGAATCTACGAGCAGTACTTC; CDR3aa: CASSLGSGIYEQYF
j_gene: TRBJ2-3; v_gene: TRBV19; abundance: NA; d_gene: TRBD2; CDR3nt: TGTGCCAGTAGTTTTCTAGCGGGCGGGTCAGATACGCAGTATTTT; CDR3aa: CASSFLAGGSDTQYF